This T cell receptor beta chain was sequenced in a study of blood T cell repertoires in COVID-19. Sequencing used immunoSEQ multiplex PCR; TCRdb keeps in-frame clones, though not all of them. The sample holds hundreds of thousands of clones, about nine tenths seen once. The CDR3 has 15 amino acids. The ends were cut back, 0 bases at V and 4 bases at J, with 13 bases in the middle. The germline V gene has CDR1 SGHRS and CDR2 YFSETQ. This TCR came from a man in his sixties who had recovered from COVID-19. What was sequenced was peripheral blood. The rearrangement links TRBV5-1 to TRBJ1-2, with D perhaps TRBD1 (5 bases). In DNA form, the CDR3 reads TGCGCCAGCAGCTTGGGCAGGGTTGATGGCTATGGCTACACCTTC. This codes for CASSLGRVDGYGYTF.